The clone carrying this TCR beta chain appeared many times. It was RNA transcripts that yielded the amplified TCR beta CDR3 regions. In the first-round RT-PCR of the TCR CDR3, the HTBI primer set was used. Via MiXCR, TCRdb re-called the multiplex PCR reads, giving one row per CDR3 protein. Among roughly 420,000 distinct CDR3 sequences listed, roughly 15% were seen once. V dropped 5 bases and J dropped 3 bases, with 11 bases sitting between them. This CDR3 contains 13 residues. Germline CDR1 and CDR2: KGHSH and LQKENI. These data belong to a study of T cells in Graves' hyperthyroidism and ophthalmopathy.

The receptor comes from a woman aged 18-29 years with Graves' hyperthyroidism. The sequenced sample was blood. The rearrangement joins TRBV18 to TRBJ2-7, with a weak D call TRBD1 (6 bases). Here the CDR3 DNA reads TGTGCCAGCTCAGAGGGGGAAGGCTACGAGCAGTACTTC. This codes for CASSEGEGYEQYF. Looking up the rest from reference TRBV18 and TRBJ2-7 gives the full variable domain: NAGVMQNPRHLVRRRGQEARLRCSPMKGHSHVYWYRQLPEEGLKFMVYLQKENIIDESGMPKERFSAEFPKEGPSILRIQQVVRGDSAAYFCASSEGEGYEQYFGPGTRLTVT.